Listed here is a single TCR beta chain. Antigen: not known. This entry belongs to a study of T cells in localized non-small cell lung cancer. Broader study findings: Out of the top 100 tumor clones, a median about 58 were seen in adjacent lung. Because researchers sequenced only one region of the tumor, heterogeneity is still possible. Uninvolved adjacent lung, not tumor, had the highest T cell clonality. There was an association of higher blood T cell density with longer overall survival.

The protocol was immunoSEQ multiplex PCR, while the TCRdb copy is restricted to in-frame clones and leaves out a portion. The sample includes tens of thousands of clones, approximately 90% seen only once; the top ten take 5.2%. Germline CDR1 GTSNPN, CDR2 SVGIG (reference sequence). Trimming took off 4 bases at V and 7 bases at J, with 14 bases between the two ends. This CDR3 contains 14 residues. This TCR was recovered from a woman between 35 and 75 years old with stage I lung adenocarcinoma. The source was peripheral blood, collected before any cancer treatment. The chain employs TRBV30 and TRBJ1-6; the D is unclear. The DNA for the CDR3 is TGTGCCTGGAACCAACAGCGTCCGAATTCACCCCTCCACTTT. This gives the protein CAWNQQRPNSPLHF.